The 9 T cell receptor beta chains presented below share a single source sample, sequenced in a study of blood T cell repertoires in COVID-19. This table comes from immunoSEQ multiplex PCR, and its TCRdb copy is limited to in-frame clones, with some not included. The sample yields around 100,000 clones, roughly 91% seen once. Input material: peripheral blood. The receptors were sampled from a human donor in a cohort sampled during active COVID-19.

The CDR3 is CASRTSGGPDTQYF. The DNA for the CDR3 is TGTGCCAGCAGGACTAGCGGGGGGCCAGATACGCAGTATTTT. This chain joins TRBV7-2 and TRBJ2-3, with 13 nucleotides matching TRBD2. Germline V lookup: CDR1 SGHTA, CDR2 FQGNSA. This CDR3 contains 14 residues. V lost 6 bases, J lost 4 bases, and 1 base stayed unmatched.

This chain links TRBV27 with TRBJ2-1; 11 bases line up with TRBD2. There are 14 residues in the CDR3. Looked up from germline, CDR1 is MNHEY and CDR2 is SMNVEV (reference sequence). With 5 bases clipped from V and 5 bases from J, the junction kept 2 bases outside the gene matches. CDR3 sequence: CASSLAGGNNEQFF. For the CDR3, the DNA is TGTGCCAGCAGTCTAGCGGGAGGTAACAATGAGCAGTTCTTC.

This sequence joins TRBV7-9 and TRBJ2-5; 7 bases are a match to TRBD1. Germline V gene lookup returns CDR1 SEHNR and CDR2 FQNEAQ (reference sequence). V gave up 6 bases and J gave up 7 bases; unmatched junction bases: 5. The CDR3 length is 12 residues. The DNA of the CDR3 is TGTGCCAGCAGGAGACCAGGGGGGACCCAGTACTTC. Protein sequence: CASRRPGGTQYF.

This chain links TRBV28 with TRBJ2-7; the D gene is possibly TRBD1 (6 bases). CDR3 size: 12 residues. Germline assignment: CDR1 MDHEN and CDR2 SYDVKM. V was pared by 10 bases and J by 0 bases, with 10 bases between. CDR3 DNA: TGTGCCACAGGGGTTAGCTCCTACGAGCAGTACTTC. It yields the protein CATGVSSYEQYF.

The chain combines TRBV4-1 with TRBJ2-5, with D maybe TRBD1 (6 bases). V lost 5 bases, J lost 5 bases, and 12 bases lay in between. The CDR3 totals 13 residues. CDR1 MGHRA and CDR2 YSYEKL come from the germline V gene. The CDR3 DNA sequence: TGCGCCAGCAGCAGACAGGTTCTGGAGACCCAGTACTTC. It translates to CASSRQVLETQYF.

The chain is built from TRBV27 and TRBJ1-2; 8 nucleotides align to TRBD1. Per the germline V gene, CDR1 is MNHEY and CDR2 is SMNVEV (reference sequence). V lost 3 bases and J lost 6; bases outside the gene matches: 12. The CDR3 totals 16 residues. CDR3 region: CASSFIQDREGNGYTF. Written as DNA, the CDR3 is TGTGCCAGCAGTTTCATACAGGACAGGGAAGGGAATGGCTACACCTTC.

The V and J genes are TRBV28 and TRBJ2-7; 9 nucleotides agree with TRBD1. CDR3 length equals 15 residues. V lost 5 bases, J lost 4 bases, and 9 bases stayed unmatched. CDR1 and CDR2 from the germline V gene are MDHEN and SYDVKM. The CDR3 here is CASSAPGTGRYEQYF. In DNA form, the CDR3 reads TGTGCCAGCAGTGCCCCCGGGACAGGGCGGTACGAGCAGTACTTC.

This chain connects TRBV28 to TRBJ1-2, with 7 bases that match TRBD1. V lost 3 bases to trimming and J lost 6 bases; unmatched junction nucleotides: 10. This CDR3 has 15 amino acids. Germline V gene sequence: CDR1 MDHEN, CDR2 SYDVKM. The CDR3 DNA is TGTGCCAGCAGTTTCAGGACAGGTCTTTCTAATGGCTACACCTTC. Amino acids: CASSFRTGLSNGYTF.

CDR3 sequence: CAWSVLGQGSDTQYF. CDR3 nucleotides: TGTGCCTGGAGTGTACTGGGACAGGGGTCGGATACGCAGTATTTT. The V and J genes are TRBV30 and TRBJ2-3, with TRBD1 matching over 10 bases. The CDR3 is 15 amino acids. With 0 bases clipped from V and 6 bases from J, the junction kept 6 bases outside the gene matches. Germline CDR1 reads GTSNPN; CDR2 reads SVGIG (reference sequence).